Listed below are T cell receptor beta chains from one sample, sequenced in a study of response to subunit inactivated influenza vaccine. TCRdb processed the RT-PCR reads anew with MiXCR; each CDR3 protein has one entry. The sample holds 500,000 to 600,000 distinct CDR3 sequences, approximately 12% seen once. This specimen consisted of PBMCs from blood, obtained on the day of vaccination. The receptors here all came from a man in his forties or fifties who received an inactivated influenza vaccine. Each CDR3 is given with its conserved first and last residue. Each record gives: CDR3 length, clone size, D gene, J gene, V gene, CDR3 DNA, CDR3 protein. D genes are given only for firm matches. A row's size may be missing; if present it is once, few, many or a size class.

len: 17; abundance: NA; d_gene: NA; j_gene: TRBJ2-3; v_gene: TRBV9; CDR3nt: TGTGCCAGCAGTCGTAGAATATCGGGTGGTCTTACAGATACGCAGTATTTT; CDR3aa: CASSRRISGGLTDTQYF
len: 12; abundance: NA; d_gene: TRBD2; j_gene: TRBJ2-3; v_gene: TRBV2; CDR3nt: TGTGCCAGCAGGGGAGCGGGAGATACGCACTATTTT; CDR3aa: CASRGAGDTHYF
len: 13; abundance: NA; d_gene: NA; j_gene: TRBJ2-2; v_gene: TRBV12-3/TRBV12-4; CDR3nt: TGTGCCAGCAGTTTTTGGGGGACCGGGGAGCTGCTTTTT; CDR3aa: CASSFWGTGELLF
len: 14; abundance: many; d_gene: NA; j_gene: TRBJ2-3; v_gene: TRBV13; CDR3nt: TGTGCCAGCAGCTTGTATACGGGGAGCGGTTCAGAGTATTTT; CDR3aa: CASSLYTGSGSEYF
len: 16; abundance: NA; d_gene: TRBD2; j_gene: TRBJ2-4; v_gene: TRBV11-2; CDR3nt: TGTGCCAGCAGGGACTGGGGCGGGGGAGCCAAAAACATTCAGTACTTC; CDR3aa: CASRDWGGGAKNIQYF
len: 13; abundance: NA; d_gene: NA; j_gene: TRBJ2-5; v_gene: TRBV7-3; CDR3nt: TGTGCCAGCAGCTTAAATCATGAAAGCCACCAGTACTTC; CDR3aa: CASSLNHESHQYF
len: 13; abundance: many; d_gene: NA; j_gene: TRBJ2-2; v_gene: TRBV6-1; CDR3nt: TGTGCCAGCAGTGAACGGCCCACCGGGGAGCTGTTTTTT; CDR3aa: CASSERPTGELFF
len: 15; abundance: NA; d_gene: NA; j_gene: TRBJ2-3; v_gene: TRBV4-3; CDR3nt: TGCGCCAGCAGCCAAGCCGAGGGGCCCACAGATACGCAGTATTTT; CDR3aa: CASSQAEGPTDTQYF
len: 14; abundance: few; d_gene: NA; j_gene: TRBJ2-2; v_gene: TRBV7-2; CDR3nt: TGTGCCAGCAGCTTAGCGGTCCAGACCGGGGAGCTGTTTTTT; CDR3aa: CASSLAVQTGELFF
len: 18; abundance: NA; d_gene: TRBD2; j_gene: TRBJ2-7; v_gene: TRBV27; CDR3nt: TGTGCCAGCAGTTTATCAGGAATAAGGACTAGCAGTGCCTACGAGCAGTACTTC; CDR3aa: CASSLSGIRTSSAYEQYF
len: 16; abundance: few; d_gene: NA; j_gene: TRBJ2-7; v_gene: TRBV2; CDR3nt: TGTGCCAGCAGTGCCCTCAAGGTCAGGGTCCGTTCCGAGCAGTACTTC; CDR3aa: CASSALKVRVRSEQYF
len: 14; abundance: few; d_gene: NA; j_gene: TRBJ2-1; v_gene: TRBV7-9; CDR3nt: TGTGCCAGCAGCTTAGCGGGGCCCCTCAATGAGCAGTTCTTC; CDR3aa: CASSLAGPLNEQFF
len: 15; abundance: NA; d_gene: NA; j_gene: TRBJ2-1; v_gene: TRBV3-1; CDR3nt: TGTGCCAGCAGCCAAGGGACCCACGCGTCGGAGAAGCAGTTCTTC; CDR3aa: CASSQGTHASEKQFF